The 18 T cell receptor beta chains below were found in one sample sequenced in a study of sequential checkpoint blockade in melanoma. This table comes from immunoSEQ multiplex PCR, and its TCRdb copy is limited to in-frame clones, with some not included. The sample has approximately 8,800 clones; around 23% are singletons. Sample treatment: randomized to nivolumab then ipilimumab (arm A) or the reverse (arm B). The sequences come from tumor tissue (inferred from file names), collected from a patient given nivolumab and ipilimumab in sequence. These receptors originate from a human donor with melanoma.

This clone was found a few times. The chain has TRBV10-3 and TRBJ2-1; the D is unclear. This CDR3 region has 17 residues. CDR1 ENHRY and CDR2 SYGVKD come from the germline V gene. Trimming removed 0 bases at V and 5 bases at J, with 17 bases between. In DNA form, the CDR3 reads TGTGCCATCAGTGAGTCTGCTAACTACGTCCTCCACAATGAGCAGTTCTTC. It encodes CAISESANYVLHNEQFF.

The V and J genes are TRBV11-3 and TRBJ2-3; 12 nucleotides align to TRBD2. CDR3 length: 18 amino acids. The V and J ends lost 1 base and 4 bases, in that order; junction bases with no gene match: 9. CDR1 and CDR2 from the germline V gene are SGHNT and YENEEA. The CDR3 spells CASSLVPLLAGGPDTQYF. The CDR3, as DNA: TGTGCCAGCAGCTTAGTCCCCCTACTAGCGGGGGGTCCAGATACGCAGTATTTT.

CDR3 residues: CASSPTLAGQTNEQFF. The CDR3 region has the DNA TGTGCCAGTAGTCCCACCCTAGCGGGACAGACCAATGAGCAGTTCTTC. The chain combines TRBV19 with TRBJ2-1, with TRBD2 matching 9 bases. Per the germline V gene, CDR1 is LNHDA and CDR2 is SQIVND (reference sequence). The CDR3 is 16 residues long. The ends lost 5 bases at V and 6 bases at J; junction bases unmatched: 11. The full variable domain, its missing parts supplied by reference TRBV19 and TRBJ2-1, is DGGITQSPKYLFRKEGQNVTLSCEQNLNHDAMYWYRQDPGQGLRLIYYSQIVNDFQKGDIAEGYSVSREKKESFPLTVTSAQKNPTAFYLCASSPTLAGQTNEQFFGPGTRLTVL.

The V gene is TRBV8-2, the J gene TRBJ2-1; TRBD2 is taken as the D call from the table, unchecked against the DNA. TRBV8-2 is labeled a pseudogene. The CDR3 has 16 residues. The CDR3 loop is CASSFFGVAGGYEQFF. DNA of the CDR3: TGTGCCAGCAGTTTTTTCGGGGTAGCGGGGGGGTATGAGCAGTTCTTC.

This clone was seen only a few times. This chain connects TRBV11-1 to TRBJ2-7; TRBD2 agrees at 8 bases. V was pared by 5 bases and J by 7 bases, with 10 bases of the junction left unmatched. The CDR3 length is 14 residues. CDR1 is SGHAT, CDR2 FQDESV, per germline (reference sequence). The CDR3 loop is CASSPGTPGGEQYF. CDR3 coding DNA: TGTGCCAGCAGCCCCGGGACGCCGGGAGGGGAGCAGTACTTC.

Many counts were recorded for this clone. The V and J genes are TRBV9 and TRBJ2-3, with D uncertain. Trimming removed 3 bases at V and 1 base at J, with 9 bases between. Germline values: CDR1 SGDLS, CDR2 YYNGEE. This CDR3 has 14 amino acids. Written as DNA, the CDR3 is TGTGCCAGCAGCGCCCTCCGGGGCACAGATACGCAGTATTTT. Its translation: CASSALRGTDTQYF.

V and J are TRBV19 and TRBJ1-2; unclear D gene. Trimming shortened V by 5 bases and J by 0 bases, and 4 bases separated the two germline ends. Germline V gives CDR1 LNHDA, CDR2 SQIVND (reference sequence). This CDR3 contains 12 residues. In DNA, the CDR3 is TGTGCCAGTAGTTACGCTAACTATGGCTACACCTTC. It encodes CASSYANYGYTF.

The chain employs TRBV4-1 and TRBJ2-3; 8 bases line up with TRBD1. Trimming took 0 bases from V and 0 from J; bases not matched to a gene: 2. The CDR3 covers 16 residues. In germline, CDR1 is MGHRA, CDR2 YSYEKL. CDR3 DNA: TGCGCCAGCAGCCAAGAGACAGGGGATAGCACAGATACGCAGTATTTT. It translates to CASSQETGDSTDTQYF.

CDR3 sequence: CSVEDLQTNEKLFF. CDR3 DNA sequence: TGCAGCGTTGAAGATCTTCAGACTAATGAAAAACTGTTTTTT. The chain combines TRBV29-1 with TRBJ1-4; no definite D call. The CDR3 contains 14 residues. Deletions cut 0 bases from V and 2 bases from J, with 7 bases between. Germline V gene sequence: CDR1 SQVTM, CDR2 ANQGSEA.

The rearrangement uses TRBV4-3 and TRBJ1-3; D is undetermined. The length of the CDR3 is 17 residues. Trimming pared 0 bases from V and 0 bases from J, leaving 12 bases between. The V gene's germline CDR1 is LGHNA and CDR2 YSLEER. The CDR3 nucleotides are TGCGCCAGCAGCCAAGATTTGGGCGAATACTCTGGAAACACCATATATTTT. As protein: CASSQDLGEYSGNTIYF.

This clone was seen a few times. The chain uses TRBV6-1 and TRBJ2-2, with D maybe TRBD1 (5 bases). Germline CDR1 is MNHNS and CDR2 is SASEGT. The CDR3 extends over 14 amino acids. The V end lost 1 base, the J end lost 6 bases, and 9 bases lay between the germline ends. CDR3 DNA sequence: TGTGCCAGCAGTGAAGTCTCCAGGGCCGGGGAGCTGTTTTTT. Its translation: CASSEVSRAGELFF.

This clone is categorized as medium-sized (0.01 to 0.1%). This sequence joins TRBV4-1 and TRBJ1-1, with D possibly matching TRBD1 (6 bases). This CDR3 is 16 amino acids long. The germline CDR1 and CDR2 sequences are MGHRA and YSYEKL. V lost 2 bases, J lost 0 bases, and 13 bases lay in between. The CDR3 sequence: CASSQTDSPMNTEAFF. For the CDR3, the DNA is TGCGCCAGCAGCCAAACGGACAGCCCCATGAACACTGAAGCTTTCTTT.

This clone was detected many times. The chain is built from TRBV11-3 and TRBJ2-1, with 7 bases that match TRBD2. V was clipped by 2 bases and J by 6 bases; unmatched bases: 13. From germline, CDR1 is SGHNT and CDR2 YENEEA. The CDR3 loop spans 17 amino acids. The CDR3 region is CASSLNGGLSRFNEQFF. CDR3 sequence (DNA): TGTGCCAGCAGCTTAAATGGGGGACTATCCCGGTTCAATGAGCAGTTCTTC.

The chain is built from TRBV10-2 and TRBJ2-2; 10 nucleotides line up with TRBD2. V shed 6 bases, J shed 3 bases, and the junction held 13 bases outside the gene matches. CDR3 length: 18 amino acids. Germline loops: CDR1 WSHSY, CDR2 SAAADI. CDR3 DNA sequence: TGCGCCAGCAGGGCCCTGGGGGGGCTAGCGGGGGACACCGGGGAGCTGTTTTTT. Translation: CASRALGGLAGDTGELFF.

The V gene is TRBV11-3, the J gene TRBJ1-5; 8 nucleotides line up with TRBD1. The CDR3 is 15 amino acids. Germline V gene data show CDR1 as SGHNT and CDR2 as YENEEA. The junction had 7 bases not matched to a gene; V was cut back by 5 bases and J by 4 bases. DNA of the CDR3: TGTGCCAGCAGCAAACAGGGGGATCGTAATCAGCCCCAGCATTTT. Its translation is CASSKQGDRNQPQHF.

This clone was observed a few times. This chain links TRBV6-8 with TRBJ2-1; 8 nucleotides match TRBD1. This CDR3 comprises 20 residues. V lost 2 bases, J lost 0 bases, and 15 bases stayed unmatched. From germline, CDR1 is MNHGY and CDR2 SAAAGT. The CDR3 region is CASSYASAGGHLGSYNEQFF. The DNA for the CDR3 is TGTGCCAGCAGTTACGCGTCGGCAGGGGGCCACTTAGGCTCCTACAATGAGCAGTTCTTC.

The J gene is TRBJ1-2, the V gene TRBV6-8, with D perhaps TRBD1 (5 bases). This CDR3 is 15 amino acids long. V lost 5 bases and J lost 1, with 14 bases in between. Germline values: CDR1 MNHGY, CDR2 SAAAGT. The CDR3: CASSPLQGFNYGYTF. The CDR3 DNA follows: TGTGCCAGCAGTCCGCTCCAGGGATTTAACTATGGCTACACCTTC.

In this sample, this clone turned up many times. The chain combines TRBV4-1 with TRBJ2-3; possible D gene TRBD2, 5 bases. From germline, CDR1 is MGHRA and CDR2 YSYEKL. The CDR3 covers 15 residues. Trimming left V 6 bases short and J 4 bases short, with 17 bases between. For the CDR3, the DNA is TGCGCCAGCAGATACGACTTTACCGGGGCAGATACGCAGTATTTT. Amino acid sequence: CASRYDFTGADTQYF.